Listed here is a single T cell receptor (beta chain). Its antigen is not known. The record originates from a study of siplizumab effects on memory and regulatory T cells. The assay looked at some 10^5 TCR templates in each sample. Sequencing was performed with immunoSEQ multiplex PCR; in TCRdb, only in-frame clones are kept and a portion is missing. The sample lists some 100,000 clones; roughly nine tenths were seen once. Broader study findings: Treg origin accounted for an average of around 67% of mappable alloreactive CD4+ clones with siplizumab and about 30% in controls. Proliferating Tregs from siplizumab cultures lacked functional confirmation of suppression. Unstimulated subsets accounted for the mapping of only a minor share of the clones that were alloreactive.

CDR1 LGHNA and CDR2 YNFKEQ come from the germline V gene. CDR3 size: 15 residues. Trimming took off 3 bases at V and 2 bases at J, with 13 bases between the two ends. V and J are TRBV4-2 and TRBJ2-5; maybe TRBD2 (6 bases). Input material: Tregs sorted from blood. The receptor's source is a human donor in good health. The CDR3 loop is CASSQGISGQETQYF. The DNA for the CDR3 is TGTGCCAGCAGCCAGGGGATTAGCGGACAAGAGACCCAGTACTTC.